The entry that follows covers one TCR beta chain sequence. Its target is unknown. These data are taken from a study of shared clonotypes between healthy human individuals. Naive-designated CD8 cells lacked CD45RO, were positively enriched for CCR7, and omitted terminally differentiated effector memory CD45RA+ cells. All participating donors were Caucasian adults from Nashville, Tennessee. CDR3 length equals 15 residues. Trimming shortened V by 5 bases and J by 5 bases, and 18 bases separated the two germline ends. CDR1 MNHEY and CDR2 SVGAGI come from the germline V gene. Replicate PCRs run on sorted subsets employed 200 ng DNA, approximately 30,000 T cell genomes. Sequencing used immunoSEQ multiplex PCR; TCRdb keeps in-frame clones, though not all of them. Of 660,000 or so clones listed, 95% to 97% are singletons. Broader study findings: Blood was the sole source, and tissue repertoires probably differ.

J is TRBJ1-2 and V is TRBV6-5; possible D gene TRBD1, 6 bases. Sequencing input: naive CD8+ T cells sorted from blood. This receptor was taken from a woman in her 30s in good health. DNA for the CDR3: TGTGCCAGCAGTCTACAGGGAGGCGGACCGTATGGCTACACCTTC. This translates into CASSLQGGGPYGYTF.